The 24 T cell receptor beta chains below all came from one sample that was sequenced in a study of CD8 T cells in Susac syndrome. RNA in amounts of roughly 0.45 to 1 ug was reverse transcribed with random hexamers. Each CDR3 protein is one row after TCRdb ran MiXCR on the immunoSEQ multiplex PCR reads. Of roughly 400,000 distinct CDR3 sequences in the sample, approximately 89% were seen once. Input material: CD8+ T cells from PBMCs. The receptors were sampled from a human donor with multiple sclerosis.

This chain links TRBV7-9 with TRBJ1-4; possibly TRBD1 for D (5 bases). V lost 5 bases, J lost 0 bases, and 16 bases lay in between. This CDR3 comprises 17 residues. The germline CDR1 and CDR2 sequences are SEHNR and FQNEAQ (reference sequence). CDR3: CASSPPPDRTTNEKLFF. The CDR3 DNA reads TGTGCCAGCAGCCCTCCGCCCGACAGAACAACTAATGAAAAACTGTTTTTT.

CDR3 in DNA: TGCGCCAGCAGCCAATGGGGGACGCACTCCTACGAGCAGTACTTC. Amino acid sequence: CASSQWGTHSYEQYF. V is TRBV4-1 and J is TRBJ2-7; either TRBD1 or TRBD2 may supply D (5 bases each). The CDR3 sequence is 15 residues long. Germline V lookup: CDR1 MGHRA, CDR2 YSYEKL. V was pared by 2 bases and J by 0 bases, with 11 bases between.

The chain is built from TRBV28 and TRBJ2-5; TRBD1 matches 7 bases. CDR3 size: 14 residues. Per the germline V gene, CDR1 is MDHEN and CDR2 is SYDVKM. J gave up 5 bases and V 6 bases, and 9 bases lay outside the gene matches. In DNA, the CDR3 is TGTGCCAGCAGCCTCGGACAGGCTCGGGAGACCCAGTACTTC. Residues: CASSLGQARETQYF.

The chain couples TRBV27 to TRBJ2-3, with 13 positions matching TRBD2. Germline assignment: CDR1 MNHEY and CDR2 SMNVEV (reference sequence). This CDR3 has 16 residues. The ends lost 4 bases at V and 3 bases at J; junction bases unmatched: 4. CDR3 in DNA: TGTGCCAGCAGTTCCTGGACTAGCGGGAGTACAGATACGCAGTATTTT. This gives the protein CASSSWTSGSTDTQYF.

As to this clonotype: At one boundary the junction diverges from the germline segment, which might be a read error. The V gene is TRBV4-1, the J gene TRBJ1-2, with 7 bases aligning to TRBD1. Germline lookup yields CDR1 MGHRA and CDR2 YSYEKL. The CDR3 extends over 13 amino acids. The CDR3 DNA reads TGTGCCAGCAGTCAGGGACAGTCCTATGGCTACACCTTC. It codes for CASSQGQSYGYTF.

The chain is built from TRBV12-3 or TRBV12-4 and TRBJ2-5; D is unclear. V was trimmed by 4 bases and J by 4 bases, leaving 10 bases between them. The CDR3 spans 13 residues. DNA for the CDR3: TGTGCCAGCAGTTCCGGTGTGATAGAGACCCAGTACTTC. It yields the protein CASSSGVIETQYF.

This sequence joins TRBV6-5 and TRBJ2-1, with D possibly being TRBD2 (7 bases). With 10 bases removed from V and 9 bases from J, the gap between germline ends came to 13 bases. The CDR3 has 11 residues. Germline CDR1 and CDR2: MNHEY and SVGAGI. CDR3 amino acids: CATGGLTEQFF. Written as DNA, the CDR3 is TGTGCCACCGGGGGGCTCACTGAGCAGTTCTTC.

J is TRBJ2-3 and V is TRBV10-1, with D uncertain. Germline lookup yields CDR1 WNHNN and CDR2 SYGVQD (reference sequence). This CDR3 region has 13 residues. V gave up 0 bases and J gave up 8 bases, with 9 bases separating them. The CDR3 sequence: CASSESIVGTQYF. CDR3 DNA: TGCGCCAGCAGTGAGTCAATAGTCGGTACGCAGTATTTT.

The chain couples TRBV24-1 to TRBJ2-1; D perhaps matches TRBD2 (6 bases). This CDR3 region has 12 residues. The germline V gene encodes CDR1 KGHDR and CDR2 SFDVKD. Trimming stripped 5 bases from V and 7 bases from J, with 8 bases between. CDR3 in amino acids: CATSGEENEQFF. Here the CDR3 DNA reads TGTGCCACCAGTGGGGAGGAAAATGAGCAGTTCTTC.

This clonotype was seen a few times. The V call is TRBV12-3 or TRBV12-4, the J call TRBJ2-7, with D possibly matching TRBD1 (5 bases). V was clipped by 8 bases and J by 1 base, with 15 bases between them. This CDR3 has 14 residues. The CDR3 protein is CASSSPQGSYEQYF. The CDR3, as DNA: TGTGCCAGCTCTTCCCCTCAGGGTTCCTACGAGCAGTACTTC.

This chain links TRBV15 with TRBJ1-4; 7 positions agree with TRBD1. This CDR3 has 15 residues. CDR1 LNHNV and CDR2 YYDKDF come from the germline V gene (reference sequence). Losses at the gene ends were 5 bases for V and 2 bases for J; bases not matched to a gene: 5. DNA for the CDR3: TGTGCCACCAGCTCCGACAGGGCTACTAATGAAAAACTGTTTTTT. As protein: CATSSDRATNEKLFF.

The CDR3 region has the DNA TGTGCCAGCAGTACACCCCGGGACCTCGGCGAGCAGTACTTC. Translated, it gives CASSTPRDLGEQYF. The chain has TRBV27 and TRBJ2-7; D may correspond to TRBD1 or TRBD2 (5 bases each). This CDR3 is built from 14 residues. V lost 5 bases and J lost 6, with 17 bases in between. The germline V gene encodes CDR1 MNHEY and CDR2 SMNVEV (reference sequence).

This rearrangement joins TRBV19 to TRBJ1-1; D perhaps matches TRBD1 (5 bases). The CDR3 runs to 14 residues. CDR1 and CDR2 from the germline V gene are LNHDA and SQIVND (reference sequence). Deletions cut 4 bases from V and 1 base from J, with 10 bases between. The CDR3 spells CASSRGAANTEAFF. The CDR3 nucleotides are TGTGCCAGTAGTAGGGGCGCAGCGAACACTGAAGCTTTCTTT.

This clonotype was counted once. V and J are TRBV27 and TRBJ2-3; 10 bases line up with TRBD2. The V gene end was trimmed by 3 bases and the J gene end by 4 bases; junction bases not matched to a gene: 10. This CDR3 spans 17 amino acids. Germline assignment: CDR1 MNHEY and CDR2 SMNVEV (reference sequence). The CDR3 DNA reads TGTGCCAGCAGTTTTATTGTATCTAGCGGGAGCGCAGATACGCAGTATTTT. Translating it yields CASSFIVSSGSADTQYF.

This sequence joins TRBV27 and TRBJ2-7; D possibly corresponds to TRBD2 (6 bases). The CDR3 has 16 residues. The ends were cut back, 3 bases at V and 6 bases at J, with 21 bases in the middle. CDR1 and CDR2 (germline): MNHEY, SMNVEV (reference sequence). The CDR3 protein is CASSLGGAALLAEQYF. CDR3 bases: TGTGCCAGCAGTTTGGGGGGAGCCGCCCTCCTTGCCGAGCAGTACTTC.

This chain links TRBV4-1 with TRBJ1-6, with D possibly TRBD1 on 5 matching bases. V was pared by 1 base and J by 9 bases, with 7 bases between. Germline V lookup: CDR1 MGHRA, CDR2 YSYEKL. The CDR3 covers 13 residues. The CDR3 sequence is CASSQVGVSPLHF. The DNA for the CDR3 is TGCGCCAGCAGCCAAGTGGGGGTTTCACCCCTCCACTTT.

The rearrangement joins TRBV21-1 to TRBJ2-1; TRBD1, the table's D call, was not compared with the DNA. TRBV21-1 has pseudogene status. The CDR3 is made up of 17 amino acids. The DNA of the CDR3 is TGTGCCAGCAGCAAATCGATTGACAGACCCTCCTACAATGAGCAGTTCTTC. It is translated as CASSKSIDRPSYNEQFF.

This clonotype was counted a single time. The CDR3 DNA follows: TGCGCCAGCAGCTACCGGGACAGTCACTACGAGCAGTACTTC. Translation: CASSYRDSHYEQYF. The genes are TRBV5-1 and TRBJ2-7, with 7 nucleotides matching TRBD1. This CDR3 has 14 amino acids. The ends lost 3 bases at V and 3 bases at J; junction bases unmatched: 6. Germline CDR1 and CDR2: SGHRS and YFSETQ.

This CDR3 reads CASITSLDSTDTQYF. CDR3 sequence (DNA): TGTGCCAGCATTACCTCTCTGGATAGCACAGATACGCAGTATTTT. This sequence joins TRBV6-1 and TRBJ2-3; D is undetermined. This CDR3 has 15 residues. V lost 7 bases and J lost 0, with 14 bases in between. Looked up from germline, CDR1 is MNHNS and CDR2 is SASEGT.

The chain has TRBV12-3 or TRBV12-4 and TRBJ2-5; D is possibly TRBD1 or TRBD2 (5 bases each). V was shortened by 1 base and J by 0 bases, with 9 bases between the two germline ends. There are 15 residues in the CDR3. The CDR3 sequence is CASSLGGTYQETQYF. The DNA for the CDR3 is TGTGCCAGCAGTTTAGGGGGGACGTACCAAGAGACCCAGTACTTC.

This rearrangement joins TRBV2 to TRBJ2-5; 7 nucleotides line up with TRBD2. The CDR3 extends over 16 amino acids. V gave up 4 bases and J gave up 2 bases; unmatched junction bases: 10. Germline CDR1 is SNHLY and CDR2 is FYNNEI. The CDR3 protein is CASSVTRWEGQETQYF. CDR3 nucleotides: TGTGCCAGCAGTGTGACTAGGTGGGAGGGACAAGAGACCCAGTACTTC.

V gene TRBV4-1 combines with J gene TRBJ1-5; D remains unclear. Germline V gene sequence: CDR1 MGHRA, CDR2 YSYEKL. V gave up 0 bases and J gave up 7 bases, with 10 bases separating them. The CDR3 runs 14 residues. The DNA for the CDR3 is TGCGCCAGCAGCCAAGATCAAACGATCCAGCCCCAGCATTTT. As protein: CASSQDQTIQPQHF.

Note on this clonotype: One end of the junction fails to match germline, which may point to a read error. This chain connects TRBV12-3 or TRBV12-4 to TRBJ2-1; D gene ambiguous. The CDR3 has 12 amino acids. The CDR3 DNA follows: TGTGCCAGCAGTTTCTTTGCTGATGAGCAGCTCTTC. Protein: CASSFFADEQLF.

This clonotype was detected only once. The V and J genes are TRBV4-2 and TRBJ2-5; D possibly matches TRBD1 or TRBD2 (5 bases each). Germline lookup yields CDR1 LGHNA and CDR2 YNFKEQ. V was shortened by 0 bases and J by 2 bases, with 13 bases between the two germline ends. The CDR3 length is 16 residues. The CDR3 DNA reads as TGTGCCAGCAGCCAAGAAAAAATAGGGACGCAAGAGACCCAGTACTTC. This gives the protein CASSQEKIGTQETQYF.